One and the same sample provided the 10 T cell receptor beta chains below, sequenced in a study of blood T cell repertoires in COVID-19. Repertoires were generated with immunoSEQ multiplex PCR, while TCRdb's copy carries only in-frame clones and drops some. The sample has roughly 120,000 clones, approximately 90% seen once. The sequenced sample consisted of peripheral blood. The receptors were gathered from a woman aged 50 to 60 with acute or convalescent COVID-19.

The CDR3 DNA reads TGCGCCAGCAGTGGAACGACAGGGGACACTGAAGCTTTCTTT. It is translated as CASSGTTGDTEAFF. The V gene is TRBV10-2, the J gene TRBJ1-1; 8 positions match TRBD1. Trimming removed 4 bases from V and 3 bases from J; junction bases left unmatched: 4. Germline V gives CDR1 WSHSY, CDR2 SAAADI. The CDR3 extends over 14 amino acids.

The chain couples TRBV7-3 to TRBJ2-1, with 7 bases matching TRBD1. V shed 5 bases and J 4 bases; nucleotides not matched to a gene: 2. This CDR3 is 13 amino acids long. Per the germline V gene, CDR1 is SGHTA and CDR2 is FQGTGA. The CDR3 here is CASSPTGYNEQFF. The CDR3 nucleotides are TGTGCCAGCAGCCCGACAGGGTACAATGAGCAGTTCTTC.

This chain connects TRBV25-1 to TRBJ2-5; 7 bases map to TRBD1. Germline V gene data show CDR1 as MGHDK and CDR2 as SYGVNS. This CDR3 has 15 residues. J lost 5 bases, V lost 1 base, and 7 bases had no gene match. The CDR3 loop is CASSEWQGVVETQYF. Written as DNA, the CDR3 is TGTGCCAGCAGTGAATGGCAGGGGGTCGTTGAGACCCAGTACTTC.

Concerning this clone itself: Germline and junction disagree at one end, which may indicate a read error. The CDR3 region has the DNA TGCGCCAGCAGCAAAGACTTTAGCGGGATCAATGAGCAGTTCTTC. This sequence encodes CASSKDFSGINEQFF. The rearrangement joins TRBV4-1 to TRBJ2-1, with 8 nucleotides matching TRBD2. The CDR3 spans 15 residues. Germline lookup yields CDR1 MGHRA and CDR2 YSYEKL.

In this sample, this clone turned up once. The rearrangement joins TRBV5-8 to TRBJ2-1; D is possibly TRBD1 (6 bases). CDR3 length: 14 amino acids. CDR1 is SGHTS and CDR2 is YDEGEE in the germline V gene. Trimming shortened V by 2 bases and J by 12 bases, and 18 bases separated the two germline ends. The CDR3 sequence is CASSLETGAFVQFF. The CDR3 region has the DNA TGTGCCAGCAGCTTAGAGACAGGAGCTTTTGTGCAGTTCTTC.

The chain couples TRBV27 to TRBJ1-1, with 7 bases lining up with TRBD1. J was trimmed by 5 bases and V by 10 bases; bases with no gene match: 13. The germline gives CDR1 MNHEY, CDR2 SMNVEV (reference sequence). The CDR3 covers 14 residues. CDR3 amino acids: CATWRQGGITEAFF. As DNA, the CDR3 is TGTGCCACCTGGAGACAGGGTGGAATAACTGAAGCTTTCTTT.

This clone has just one count. This chain connects TRBV24-1 to TRBJ1-2; maybe TRBD1 (6 bases). V lost 6 bases and J 8 bases, leaving 12 bases between the germline ends. The CDR3 runs to 12 residues. The germline V gene encodes CDR1 KGHDR and CDR2 SFDVKD. The CDR3 sequence: CATSSETGGYTF. DNA of the CDR3: TGTGCCACCAGTTCCGAGACAGGAGGCTACACCTTC.

This clone was detected once. The CDR3 DNA is TGTGCCAGCAGTACGGGACTAGCGGGAGTGTTTAGCACAGATACGCAGTATTTT. Its translation is CASSTGLAGVFSTDTQYF. The chain has TRBV6-2 or TRBV6-3 and TRBJ2-3; 14 nucleotides line up with TRBD2. The CDR3 contains 18 residues. The V segment lost 5 bases and the J segment 0 bases; nucleotides outside the gene matches: 7. Germline lookup yields CDR1 MNHEY and CDR2 SVGEGT.

The chain joins TRBV7-9 to TRBJ1-2; D call uncertain. CDR3 size: 11 residues. The germline V gene has CDR1 SEHNR and CDR2 FQNEAQ (reference sequence). Trimming removed 5 bases from V and 10 bases from J, with 11 bases in between. CDR3 protein: CASSPEKAYTF. The CDR3 DNA reads as TGTGCCAGCAGCCCCGAGAAAGCCTACACCTTC. Together with reference TRBV7-9 and TRBJ1-2, the CDR3 gives the full variable domain: DTGVSQNPRHKITKRGQNVTFRCDPISEHNRLYWYRQTLGQGPEFLTYFQNEAQLEKSRLLSDRFSAERPKGSFSTLEIQRTEQGDSAMYLCASSPEKAYTFGSGTRLTVV.

This clone was observed a few times. The V gene is TRBV6-6, the J gene TRBJ2-1, with 8 bases fitting TRBD2. The CDR3 has 14 residues. Germline lookup yields CDR1 MNHNY and CDR2 SVGAGI (reference sequence). With 6 bases clipped from V and 4 bases from J, the junction kept 5 bases outside the gene matches. CDR3 DNA: TGTGCCAGCAGGAAAGCGGGGGAGTACAATGAGCAGTTCTTC. This translates into CASRKAGEYNEQFF.